These 11 T cell receptor beta chains were sequenced from one sample in a study of blood T cell repertoires in COVID-19. The assay was immunoSEQ multiplex PCR, and TCRdb's table has in-frame clones only and misses some. This sample has some 160,000 clones, with 80% to 85% found just once. Sequencing input: PBMCs or T cells enriched from blood (not recorded which). Receptor source: a woman aged 50 to 60 who had recovered from COVID-19.

This sequence joins TRBV7-9 and TRBJ1-2; the D gene is possibly TRBD1 (6 bases). Trimming stripped 1 base from V and 6 bases from J, with 9 bases between. Germline V gene sequence: CDR1 SEHNR, CDR2 FQNEAQ (reference sequence). The CDR3 loop spans 13 amino acids. The CDR3 sequence: CASSLGGRDGYTF. CDR3 nucleotide sequence: TGTGCCAGCAGCTTAGGGGGGCGGGATGGCTACACCTTC.

This chain uses TRBV29-1 with TRBJ1-4; 9 bases line up with TRBD1. CDR1 and CDR2 from the germline V gene are SQVTM and ANQGSEA. The CDR3 length is 14 residues. Unmatched junction bases numbered 4, after V lost 0 bases and J lost 8 bases. CDR3 nucleotide sequence: TGCAGCGTTGAAGAGGGGACAGGGTCCGAAAAACTGTTTTTT. Translated, it gives CSVEEGTGSEKLFF.

This rearrangement joins TRBV4-2 to TRBJ2-1, with D possibly being TRBD1 (6 bases). Germline CDR1 and CDR2: LGHNA and YNFKEQ. V was cut by 2 bases and J by 2 bases, with 16 bases left in between. The CDR3 is 17 residues long. The CDR3 is CASSQTTTGTTYNEQFF. The CDR3 DNA reads as TGTGCCAGCAGCCAAACGACGACCGGGACAACCTACAATGAGCAGTTCTTC.

Note on this clone: A junction boundary mismatches the germline segment, possibly from a read error. The CDR3 loop is CSVSSGRADF. The CDR3 nucleotides read TGCAGTGTTTCGTCTGGCAGGGCAGACTTC. This sequence joins TRBV20-1 and TRBJ1-2, with a possible D match to TRBD1 (5 bases). Germline-derived CDR1 and CDR2 are DFQATT and SNEGSKA (reference sequence). CDR3 length equals 10 residues.

Written as DNA, the CDR3 is TGTGCCAGCACCAAACAGGGGGAGAAAGATACGCAGTATTTT. This translates into CASTKQGEKDTQYF. The V and J genes are TRBV11-3 and TRBJ2-3, with 8 bases lining up with TRBD1. V lost 7 bases, J lost 5 bases, and 8 bases stayed unmatched. The CDR3 runs to 14 residues. Germline V gene sequence: CDR1 SGHNT, CDR2 YENEEA.

The rearrangement uses TRBV7-6 and TRBJ1-1; D remains unclear. CDR1 and CDR2 from the germline V gene are SGHVS and FNYEAQ. The ends were cut back, 2 bases at V and 3 bases at J, with 7 bases in the middle. There are 13 residues in the CDR3. The CDR3 DNA sequence: TGTGCCAGCAGCTTAAATCGGGACACTGAAGCTTTCTTT. This sequence encodes CASSLNRDTEAFF. The entire variable domain, with the rest obtained from reference TRBV7-6 and TRBJ1-1, is as follows: GAGVSQSPRYKVTKRGQDVALRCDPISGHVSLYWYRQALGQGPEFLTYFNYEAQQDKSGLPNDRFSAERPEGSISTLTIQRTEQRDSAMYRCASSLNRDTEAFFGQGTRLTVV.

The V and J genes are TRBV2 and TRBJ2-3, with TRBD2 matching over 10 bases. Germline trimming cut 8 bases from V and 5 bases from J; bases unmatched to any gene: 1. Germline CDR1 is SNHLY and CDR2 is FYNNEI. This CDR3 region has 12 residues. The CDR3 DNA reads as TGTGCCAGCGCTAGCGGGGGAGATACGCAGTATTTT. Protein sequence: CASASGGDTQYF.

CDR3 sequence: CASRFWGDEQFF. The CDR3 nucleotides read TGTGCCAGCAGGTTTTGGGGGGATGAGCAGTTCTTC. The rearrangement uses TRBV12-3 or TRBV12-4 and TRBJ2-1; the D gene is possibly TRBD2 (6 bases). This CDR3 spans 12 amino acids. Trimming left V 6 bases short and J 8 bases short, with 11 bases between.

The V gene is TRBV5-5, the J gene TRBJ2-1; weak D call: TRBD1 (7 bases). There are 13 residues in the CDR3. Germline CDR1 is SGHKS and CDR2 is YYEKEE (reference sequence). V dropped 4 bases and J dropped 6 bases, with 11 bases sitting between them. The CDR3 protein is CASSAGQLNEQFF. CDR3 DNA: TGTGCCAGCAGCGCGGGACAGCTCAATGAGCAGTTCTTC.

V is TRBV4-3 and J is TRBJ2-2; 7 nucleotides align to TRBD1. V shed 0 bases and J 6 bases; nucleotides not matched to a gene: 7. The CDR3 runs to 16 residues. Germline V gene sequence: CDR1 LGHNA, CDR2 YSLEER. The CDR3 DNA is TGCGCCAGCAGCCAAGATCTAAGGGGGCGATCCGGGGAGCTGTTTTTT. This encodes CASSQDLRGRSGELFF.

The V call is TRBV20-1, the J call TRBJ2-5, with D possibly TRBD2 on 6 matching bases. The CDR3 spans 12 residues. Germline CDR1 and CDR2: DFQATT and SNEGSKA (reference sequence). V lost 3 bases and J lost 3, with 8 bases in between. The CDR3 is CSASSGEETQYF. Written as DNA, the CDR3 is TGCAGTGCTAGTTCGGGGGAAGAGACCCAGTACTTC.